This passage covers 29 T cell receptor beta chains from one sample sequenced in a study of blood T cell repertoires in COVID-19. Here immunoSEQ multiplex PCR was the method, and the copy in TCRdb shows in-frame clones only, minus some. The sample lists more than 110,000 clones; 75% to 80% were seen once. Material for sequencing was PBMCs or T cells enriched from blood (not recorded which). The receptors derive from a woman between 50 and 59 years old who had recovered from COVID-19.

CDR3 sequence: CASRLGWEGYNEQFF. CDR3 nucleotides: TGTGCCAGTCGCCTGGGGTGGGAGGGCTACAATGAGCAGTTCTTC. The J gene is TRBJ2-1, the V gene TRBV19, with 7 positions matching TRBD2. Germline V lookup: CDR1 LNHDA, CDR2 SQIVND (reference sequence). V was pared by 8 bases and J by 3 bases, with 10 bases of the junction left unmatched. The CDR3 runs to 15 residues.

As regards this clone: Mismatch with germline at one junction end may stem from a read error. V and J are TRBV7-9 and TRBJ2-1; perhaps TRBD2 as D (5 bases). Germline V gives CDR1 SEHNR, CDR2 FQNEAQ (reference sequence). The CDR3 contains 16 residues. Here the CDR3 reads CASSFRSGFSDNEQFF. In DNA, the CDR3 is TGTGCCAGCAGCTTTAGGTCGGGGTTCTCCGACAATGAGCAGTTCTTC.

This chain uses TRBV7-9 with TRBJ2-7, with 7 positions matching TRBD1. Unmatched junction bases numbered 9, after V lost 5 bases and J lost 2 bases. From germline, CDR1 is SEHNR and CDR2 FQNEAQ (reference sequence). This CDR3 region has 15 residues. CDR3 coding DNA: TGTGCCAGCAGCCCCACAGGGGCCTCCACCTACGAGCAGTACTTC. Protein product: CASSPTGASTYEQYF.

This clone appeared a single time. The V gene is TRBV7-6, the J gene TRBJ2-2, with TRBD2 matching over 8 bases. The CDR3 covers 18 residues. Germline assignment: CDR1 SGHVS and CDR2 FNYEAQ. Trimming removed 6 bases from V and 3 bases from J; junction bases left unmatched: 15. DNA for the CDR3: TGTGCCAGCAGTCTTCGCGGTGCCGGGACTAGATACACCGGGGAGCTGTTTTTT. It is translated as CASSLRGAGTRYTGELFF.

DNA for the CDR3: TGTGCCAGCAGCCGGGATCGACAGGTACCCCAGCCCCAGCATTTT. This sequence encodes CASSRDRQVPQPQHF. The chain links TRBV3-1 (or the pseudogene TRBV3-2) to TRBJ1-5, with a tentative D call TRBD1 (6 bases). The CDR3 consists of 15 residues. Germline lookup yields CDR1 LGHDT and CDR2 YNNKEL (reference sequence). Trimming removed 4 bases at V and 7 bases at J, with 17 bases between.

This clone was observed a few times. The V and J genes are TRBV30 and TRBJ1-5; the match to TRBD1 covers 7 bases. Germline values: CDR1 GTSNPN, CDR2 SVGIG (reference sequence). The CDR3 sequence is 14 residues long. The V and J ends lost 0 bases and 6 bases, in that order; junction bases with no gene match: 5. CDR3: CAWSVRAGGQPQHF. CDR3 nucleotide sequence: TGTGCCTGGAGTGTACGGGCAGGGGGTCAGCCCCAGCATTTT.

This chain connects TRBV5-1 to TRBJ1-4, with TRBD1 as a possible D gene (5 bases). There are 16 residues in the CDR3. Germline CDR1 reads SGHRS; CDR2 reads YFSETQ. V gave up 4 bases and J gave up 4 bases, with 17 bases separating them. This CDR3 reads CASSIDRTGGNEKLFF. The DNA for the CDR3 is TGCGCCAGCAGCATAGATCGGACGGGGGGTAATGAAAAACTGTTTTTT.

The chain employs TRBV19 and TRBJ1-5; D not certain. V gave up 4 bases and J gave up 1 base, with 11 bases separating them. Germline values: CDR1 LNHDA, CDR2 SQIVND (reference sequence). The CDR3 runs 15 residues. The CDR3 reads CASSRAGSSNQPQHF. CDR3 in DNA: TGTGCCAGTAGTAGAGCGGGGTCCAGCAATCAGCCCCAGCATTTT. Variable domain in full (rest from reference TRBV19 and TRBJ1-5): DGGITQSPKYLFRKEGQNVTLSCEQNLNHDAMYWYRQDPGQGLRLIYYSQIVNDFQKGDIAEGYSVSREKKESFPLTVTSAQKNPTAFYLCASSRAGSSNQPQHFGDGTRLSIL.

The chain links TRBV24-1 to TRBJ2-3, with TRBD2 matching 7 bases. The length of the CDR3 is 16 residues. J gave up 4 bases and V 6 bases, and 12 bases lay outside the gene matches. The germline V gene encodes CDR1 KGHDR and CDR2 SFDVKD. CDR3 in DNA: TGTGCCACCAGTACAAGAGGCCGGGAGGACTCAGATACGCAGTATTTT. Protein sequence: CATSTRGREDSDTQYF.

This chain links TRBV5-6 with TRBJ2-3, with TRBD2 matching over 8 bases. Germline V lookup: CDR1 SGHDT, CDR2 YYEEEE. The CDR3 runs 15 residues. V lost 6 bases, J lost 2 bases, and 8 bases stayed unmatched. The CDR3 DNA is TGTGCCAGCATACCCCCGGGAGGGCTCACAGATACGCAGTATTTT. It yields the protein CASIPPGGLTDTQYF.

The chain couples TRBV5-1 to TRBJ2-7; 8 nucleotides line up with TRBD1. Germline lookup yields CDR1 SGHRS and CDR2 YFSETQ. The CDR3 runs to 14 residues. V gave up 2 bases and J gave up 5 bases; unmatched junction bases: 6. The CDR3 spells CASSFGTGRDEQYF. In DNA, the CDR3 is TGCGCCAGCAGCTTTGGGACAGGTCGCGACGAGCAGTACTTC.

The genes are TRBV2 and TRBJ1-2; D may be TRBD1 (5 bases). Trimming removed 2 bases from V and 0 bases from J, with 10 bases in between. The CDR3 runs to 15 residues. CDR1 and CDR2 (germline): SNHLY, FYNNEI. The CDR3 here is CASSESSTANYGYTF. The DNA of the CDR3 is TGTGCCAGCAGTGAATCGTCGACAGCTAACTATGGCTACACCTTC. Complete variable domain (other parts from reference TRBV2 and TRBJ1-2): EPEVTQTPSHQVTQMGQEVILRCVPISNHLYFYWYRQILGQKVEFLVSFYNNEISEKSEIFDDQFSVERPDGSNFTLKIRSTKLEDSAMYFCASSESSTANYGYTFGSGTRLTVV.

The V and J genes are TRBV27 and TRBJ1-5, with D uncertain. With 6 bases removed from V and 2 bases from J, the gap between germline ends came to 11 bases. CDR1 and CDR2 (germline): MNHEY, SMNVEV (reference sequence). The CDR3 has 14 amino acids. This CDR3 reads CASRQILGNQPQHF. CDR3 nucleotides: TGTGCCAGCAGGCAGATCCTTGGCAATCAGCCCCAGCATTTT.

The rearrangement uses TRBV20-1 and TRBJ2-7, with D perhaps TRBD1 (5 bases). CDR3 length: 10 amino acids. V gave up 6 bases and J gave up 2 bases, with 5 bases separating them. CDR1 and CDR2 (germline): DFQATT, SNEGSKA (reference sequence). CDR3 amino acids: CSAGPYEQYF. Written as DNA, the CDR3 is TGCAGTGCGGGGCCCTACGAGCAGTACTTC.

This chain uses TRBV27 with TRBJ2-3; D gene uncertain. V lost 10 bases and J lost 0, with 5 bases in between. This CDR3 is 11 amino acids long. Germline-derived CDR1 and CDR2 are MNHEY and SMNVEV (reference sequence). The CDR3 DNA reads as TGTGCCATCCTAAGCACAGATACGCAGTATTTT. Translated: CAILSTDTQYF.

The CDR3 sequence is CASSDRRDRATGELFF. The DNA for the CDR3 is TGTGCCAGCAGCGACCGAAGGGACAGGGCCACCGGGGAGCTGTTTTTT. V is TRBV21-1 and J is TRBJ2-2; TRBD1 is the table's D call, not checked against the DNA. TRBV21-1 counts as a pseudogene. The CDR3 length is 16 residues.

This chain uses TRBV28 with TRBJ2-2, with 16 bases lining up with TRBD2. There are 17 residues in the CDR3. V lost 4 bases to trimming and J lost 5 bases; unmatched junction nucleotides: 4. CDR1 MDHEN and CDR2 SYDVKM come from the germline V gene. The CDR3 loop reads CASSSGLAGGRTGELFF. DNA for the CDR3: TGTGCCAGCAGTTCGGGACTAGCGGGAGGGCGGACCGGGGAGCTGTTTTTT.

This rearrangement joins TRBV7-3 to TRBJ2-1; a possible D gene is TRBD1 (5 bases). V was pared by 2 bases and J by 9 bases, with 17 bases between. Germline lookup yields CDR1 SGHTA and CDR2 FQGTGA. CDR3 length: 15 residues. The CDR3 spells CASSLGAGSGREQFF. The CDR3 bases are TGTGCCAGCAGCTTAGGGGCAGGGTCTGGTCGTGAGCAGTTCTTC.

The chain couples TRBV7-9 to TRBJ2-1; TRBD2 agrees at 8 bases. There are 12 residues in the CDR3. CDR1 is SEHNR and CDR2 is FQNEAQ in the germline V gene (reference sequence). V gave up 5 bases and J gave up 13 bases; unmatched junction bases: 7. The CDR3 nucleotides are TGTGCCAGCAGCCCACAGACTAGCGCCCAGTTCTTC. Protein product: CASSPQTSAQFF.

This clone was seen a few times. The chain recombines TRBV6-1 with TRBJ1-2; D unresolved. CDR3 length: 13 amino acids. Germline loops: CDR1 MNHNS, CDR2 SASEGT. The V end lost 3 bases, the J end lost 4 bases, and 9 bases lay between the germline ends. The CDR3 loop reads CASSDGGGYGYTF. CDR3 nucleotides: TGTGCCAGCAGTGATGGCGGAGGCTATGGCTACACCTTC.

This chain connects TRBV12-5 to TRBJ1-5; TRBD1 agrees at 9 bases. Unmatched junction bases numbered 11, after V lost 1 base and J lost 1 base. Looked up from germline, CDR1 is LGHNT and CDR2 is FRNRAP. The CDR3 totals 19 residues. The CDR3 here is CASGLDQPGTGKSNQPQHF. The CDR3 DNA reads TGTGCTAGTGGTTTGGACCAACCCGGGACAGGGAAAAGCAATCAGCCCCAGCATTTT. Supplemented by reference TRBV12-5 and TRBJ1-5, the full variable domain reads DARVTQTPRHKVTEMGQEVTMRCQPILGHNTVFWYRQTMMQGLELLAYFRNRAPLDDSGMPKDRFSAEMPDATLATLKIQPSEPRDSAVYFCASGLDQPGTGKSNQPQHFGDGTRLSIL.

V gene TRBV13 combines with J gene TRBJ2-1; D possibly corresponds to TRBD1 (6 bases). The CDR3 contains 14 residues. V shed 2 bases and J shed 4 bases, with 9 bases lying between them. CDR1 PRHDT and CDR2 FYEKMQ come from the germline V gene (reference sequence). The CDR3 region has the DNA TGTGCCAGCAGCTTAAAAGGACAGTACAATGAGCAGTTCTTC. Translated, it gives CASSLKGQYNEQFF.

There are a few counts of this clone. CDR3 residues: CSVPRQGAAFF. In nucleotides, the CDR3 is TGCAGCGTGCCTAGACAGGGGGCTGCTTTCTTT. V usage is TRBV29-1 and J usage is TRBJ1-1, with 10 positions matching TRBD1. The CDR3 covers 11 residues. J was trimmed by 11 bases and V by 6 bases; bases with no gene match: 6. In germline, CDR1 is SQVTM, CDR2 ANQGSEA. The full variable domain, rest sourced from reference TRBV29-1 and TRBJ1-1, is SAVISQKPSRDICQRGTSLTIQCQVDSQVTMMFWYRQQPGQSLTLIATANQGSEATYESGFVIDKFPISRPNLTFSTLTVSNMSPEDSSIYLCSVPRQGAAFFGQGTRLTVV.

This sequence joins TRBV9 and TRBJ1-2; 7 positions match TRBD1. The CDR3 consists of 11 residues. J gave up 5 bases and V 8 bases, and 3 bases lay outside the gene matches. Germline V gives CDR1 SGDLS, CDR2 YYNGEE. The CDR3 reads CASEGAYGYTF. In DNA, the CDR3 is TGTGCCAGTGAGGGGGCGTATGGCTACACCTTC.

This clone came up a few times. Other DNA sequences in this sample translate to the same CDR3. V is TRBV6-5 and J is TRBJ2-3, with a tentative D call TRBD1 (5 bases). The germline V gene has CDR1 MNHEY and CDR2 SVGAGI. This CDR3 comprises 15 residues. V lost 6 bases to trimming and J lost 1 base, with 14 bases between them. The CDR3 spells CASSPSGRGTDTQYF. The DNA of the CDR3 is TGTGCCAGCAGCCCCTCGGGCAGGGGCACAGATACGCAGTATTTT.

This chain joins TRBV6-5 and TRBJ2-5; D may be TRBD2 (6 bases). With 4 bases removed from V and 5 bases from J, the gap between germline ends came to 20 bases. The CDR3 is 16 amino acids. Germline V gene lookup returns CDR1 MNHEY and CDR2 SVGAGI. This chain's CDR3 is CASSFPPGPAGETQYF. CDR3 in DNA: TGTGCCAGCAGTTTTCCCCCGGGACCTGCGGGGGAGACCCAGTACTTC.

This clone was picked up a small number of times. The chain employs TRBV7-2 and TRBJ2-1, with D perhaps TRBD2 (6 bases). Germline assignment: CDR1 SGHTA and CDR2 FQGNSA. The germline V and J ends were trimmed by 2 bases and 4 bases, with 9 bases remaining between them. This CDR3 spans 14 amino acids. The CDR3 DNA reads as TGTGCCAGCAGCTTACAACGGGGGTACAATGAGCAGTTCTTC. Its protein is CASSLQRGYNEQFF.

J is TRBJ1-1 and V is TRBV27; TRBD1 might be the D (6 bases). The CDR3 loop spans 14 amino acids. Germline V gene data show CDR1 as MNHEY and CDR2 as SMNVEV (reference sequence). Trimming took 7 bases from V and 7 from J, leaving 19 bases between them. The CDR3 region is CASTSWGLSFEAFF. The CDR3, as DNA: TGTGCCAGCACCTCTTGGGGGCTCTCCTTTGAAGCTTTCTTT.

V and J are TRBV13 and TRBJ1-2; possible D gene TRBD1, 6 bases. This CDR3 is built from 16 residues. Trimming stripped 2 bases from V and 6 bases from J, with 19 bases between. Looked up from germline, CDR1 is PRHDT and CDR2 is FYEKMQ (reference sequence). The CDR3 sequence: CASSLSFGGLYNGYTF. The CDR3 DNA reads as TGTGCCAGCAGCTTAAGTTTCGGGGGGCTCTACAATGGCTACACCTTC.